These T cell receptor beta chains were read from a single sample in a study of T cell responses to AZD1222 COVID-19 vaccine. The table came from immunoSEQ multiplex PCR; TCRdb's copy has only in-frame clones and leaves some out. This table holds about 120,000 clones, just over 85% found once. The starting material was peripheral blood, obtained on day 0 of AZD1222 vaccination. These receptors were taken from an adult in good health. The CDR3 runs from the conserved cysteine through the conserved F or W. A D gene is named only where the DNA matches it firmly. The size field is filled for only some rows; it gives once, few, many or a size class.

j_call,d_call,clone_size,v_call,cdr3_nt,cdr3_aa
TRBJ2-5,TRBD1,.,TRBV5-1,TGCGCCAGCAGCCTGGGACAGATTAAAGAGACCCAGTACTTC,CASSLGQIKETQYF
TRBJ2-4,.,.,TRBV30,TGTGCTTCCGGACAGCGAGGAGCCAAAAACATTCAGTACTTC,CASGQRGAKNIQYF
TRBJ2-1,.,.,TRBV2,TGTGCCAGCAGCGCCGGGACACTGTACAATGAGCAGTTCTTC,CASSAGTLYNEQFF
TRBJ2-7,.,.,TRBV6-2/TRBV6-3,TGTGCCAGCAGTCCGAACGGGGGCTACGAGCAGTACTTC,CASSPNGGYEQYF
TRBJ2-3,TRBD1,once,TRBV18,TGTGCCAGCTCACCCATGGACAGGGCCACAGATACGCAGTATTTT,CASSPMDRATDTQYF
TRBJ2-5,.,.,TRBV10-3,TGTGCCATCAGGACGGGAGAGGCTCGGGGAGAGACCCAGTACTTC,CAIRTGEARGETQYF
TRBJ2-1,TRBD2,.,TRBV10-3,TGTGCCATCAGTGAGCGGGAGGGCCTCTACAATGAGCAGTTCTTC,CAISEREGLYNEQFF
TRBJ2-7,.,.,TRBV4-2,TGTGCCAGCAGCCTCTTTGCCCAGGGACGGACCTACGAGCAGTACTTC,CASSLFAQGRTYEQYF
TRBJ1-1,TRBD1,once,TRBV24-1,TGTGCCACCAGTGACCCCGGGACAGGCAAACTGGGAGCTTTCTTT,CATSDPGTGKLGAFF
TRBJ2-7,.,.,TRBV28,TGTGCCAGCAGTTTACCGATCTCCTACGAGCAGTACTTC,CASSLPISYEQYF
TRBJ2-5,.,.,TRBV27,TGTGCCAGCAGTTTAAGTGGGAGCGAGGAGACCCAGTACTTC,CASSLSGSEETQYF
TRBJ2-6,.,.,TRBV5-6,TGTGCCAGCAGCTTGGGAGTCTCTGGGGCCAACGTCCTGACTTTC,CASSLGVSGANVLTF
TRBJ2-2,.,.,TRBV27,TGTGCCAGCAGTTTATTGTTAGACACCGGGGAGCTGTTTTTT,CASSLLLDTGELFF
TRBJ2-3,TRBD2,.,TRBV7-8,TGTGCCAGCAGCTTAGGGGTGGCGGGAGACTCGGATACGCAGTATTTT,CASSLGVAGDSDTQYF
TRBJ2-5,TRBD1,.,TRBV27,TGTGCCAGCAGTTTATTAGCAGGGGGCCGGGAGACCCAGTACTTC,CASSLLAGGRETQYF
TRBJ1-1,.,few,TRBV9,TGTGCCAGCAGCGCAGGGTTCGCGAACACTGAAGCTTTCTTT,CASSAGFANTEAFF
TRBJ2-1,TRBD2,.,TRBV27,TGTGCCAGCAGGGGACTAGCGGGAGATAGTGAGCAGTTCTTC,CASRGLAGDSEQFF
TRBJ1-2,.,.,TRBV5-4,TGTGCCAGCAGCACCTTTGGGGCGCAGCATGGCTACACCTTC,CASSTFGAQHGYTF
TRBJ2-5,TRBD2,.,TRBV13,TGTGCCAGCAGGTCTAGCGGGAGGAGGGAGACCCAGTACTTC,CASRSSGRRETQYF
TRBJ2-1,TRBD2,.,TRBV27,TGTGCCAGCAGTCCAACTAGCGGGGGCCGAGGGTTCTTC,CASSPTSGGRGFF
TRBJ1-6,TRBD1,.,TRBV27,TGTGCCAGCAGTTTATTTTTGGCAGGGGGGAATTCACCCCTCCACTTT,CASSLFLAGGNSPLHF
TRBJ1-5,.,.,TRBV18,TGTGCCAGCTCACCGGGGAATGAACAGCCCCAGCATTTT,CASSPGNEQPQHF
TRBJ2-3,TRBD2,.,TRBV28,TGTGCCAGCAGCTGGGGGCGGGGGGGCCTTGGAGATACGCAGTATTTT,CASSWGRGGLGDTQYF
TRBJ2-3,TRBD2,.,TRBV18,TGTGCCAGCTCACCGGCGGGACTAGCGGGCACAGATACGCAGTATTTT,CASSPAGLAGTDTQYF
TRBJ2-3,.,.,TRBV5-1,TGCGCCAGCAGCTTCAACGGAGATACGCAGTATTTT,CASSFNGDTQYF
TRBJ2-3,TRBD1,.,TRBV18,TGTGCCAGCTCAGAGATGACAGGGGGCGGAGGGTATTTT,CASSEMTGGGGYF
TRBJ2-7,TRBD1,once,TRBV4-3,TGCGCCAGCAGCCAAGAGTGGGACAGGGGCCACTACGAGCAGTACTTC,CASSQEWDRGHYEQYF
TRBJ1-5,.,once,TRBV2,TGTGCCAGCAGACTGAGGGTAGGCAATCAGCCCCAGCATTTT,CASRLRVGNQPQHF
TRBJ1-5,.,.,TRBV28,TGTGCCAGCAGTTTATTGCAAAGTCGCTATCAGCCCCAGCATTTT,CASSLLQSRYQPQHF
TRBJ1-4,.,.,TRBV6-2/TRBV6-3,TGTGCCAGCAGTTACTACGATACAACTAATGAAAAACTGTTTTTT,CASSYYDTTNEKLFF
TRBJ2-5,TRBD2,.,TRBV7-7,TGTGCCAGCAGCCCGAGCGGGGGCGGAGGGACCCAGTACTTC,CASSPSGGGGTQYF
TRBJ1-2,.,.,TRBV21-1,TGTGCCAGCAGCAAAGAGGGTGGCTACACCTTC,CASSKEGGYTF
TRBJ2-7,.,.,TRBV6-1,TGTGCCAGCAGTGAAGGAGGGGTACGCCATTACGAGCAGTACTTC,CASSEGGVRHYEQYF
TRBJ2-7,TRBD2,once,TRBV6-6,TGTGCCAGCAGTCCGGGGGGCTCCTACGAGCAGTACTTC,CASSPGGSYEQYF
TRBJ2-5,TRBD2,.,TRBV19,TGTGCCAGTAAGGAGCGCGGGGGGGCCCGGGAGACCCAGTACTTC,CASKERGGARETQYF
TRBJ2-7,TRBD2,.,TRBV7-2,TGTGCCAGCAGCGGACGGACTAGCGGATCCTACGAGCAGTACTTC,CASSGRTSGSYEQYF
TRBJ1-2,.,.,TRBV10-1,TGCGCCAGCAGTGACGTCCGGGGAGCGAGCGGCTACACCTTC,CASSDVRGASGYTF
TRBJ2-6,.,.,TRBV5-1,TGCGCCAGCAGCTTTCAAGGGGGGCCCGGGGCCAACGTCCTGACTTTC,CASSFQGGPGANVLTF
TRBJ2-1,.,.,TRBV12-5,TGTGCTAGTGGCTCAACAGGGAGCTCCTACAATGAGCAGTTCTTC,CASGSTGSSYNEQFF
TRBJ1-4,.,.,TRBV30,TGTGCCTGGAGTGTCAGACAGACAAATGAAAAACTGTTTTTT,CAWSVRQTNEKLFF
TRBJ2-7,.,.,TRBV6-1,TGTGCCAGCAGTGAACCGGGGGTGTGGTACGAGCAGTACTTC,CASSEPGVWYEQYF